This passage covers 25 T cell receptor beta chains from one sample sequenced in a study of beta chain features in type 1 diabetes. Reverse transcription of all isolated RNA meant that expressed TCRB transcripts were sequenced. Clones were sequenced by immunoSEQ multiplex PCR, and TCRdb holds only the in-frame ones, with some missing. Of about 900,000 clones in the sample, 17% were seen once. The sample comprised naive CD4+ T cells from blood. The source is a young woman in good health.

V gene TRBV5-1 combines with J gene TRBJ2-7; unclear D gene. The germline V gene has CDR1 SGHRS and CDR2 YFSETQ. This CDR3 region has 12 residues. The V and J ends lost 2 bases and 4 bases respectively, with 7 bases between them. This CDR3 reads CASSFDQYEQYF. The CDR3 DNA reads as TGCGCCAGCAGCTTTGACCAGTACGAGCAGTACTTC.

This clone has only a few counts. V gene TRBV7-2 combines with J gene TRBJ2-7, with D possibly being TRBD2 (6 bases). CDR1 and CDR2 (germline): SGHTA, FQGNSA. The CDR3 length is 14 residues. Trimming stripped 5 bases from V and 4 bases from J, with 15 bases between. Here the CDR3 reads CASSRGLPVYEQYF. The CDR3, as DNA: TGTGCCAGCAGCCGGGGACTTCCCGTTTACGAGCAGTACTTC.

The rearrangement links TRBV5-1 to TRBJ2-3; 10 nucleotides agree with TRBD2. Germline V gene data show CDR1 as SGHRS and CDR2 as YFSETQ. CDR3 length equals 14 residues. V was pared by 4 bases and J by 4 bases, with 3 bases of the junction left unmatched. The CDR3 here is CASSTTSGADTQYF. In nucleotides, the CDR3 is TGCGCCAGCAGCACCACTAGCGGGGCAGATACGCAGTATTTT.

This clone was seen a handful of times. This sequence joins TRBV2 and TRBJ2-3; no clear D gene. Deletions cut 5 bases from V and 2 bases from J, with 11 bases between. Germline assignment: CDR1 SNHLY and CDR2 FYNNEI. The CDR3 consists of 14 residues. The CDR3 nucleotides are TGTGCCAGCAGTCGCCGGTTAATCACAGATACGCAGTATTTT. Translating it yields CASSRRLITDTQYF.

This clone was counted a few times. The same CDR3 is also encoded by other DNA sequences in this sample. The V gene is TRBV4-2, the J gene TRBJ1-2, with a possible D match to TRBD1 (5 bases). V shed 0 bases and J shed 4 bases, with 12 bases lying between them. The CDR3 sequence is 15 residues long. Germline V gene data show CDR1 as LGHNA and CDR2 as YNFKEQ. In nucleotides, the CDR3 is TGTGCCAGCAGCCAAGATCAGGGAGGCGGCTATGGCTACACCTTC. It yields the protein CASSQDQGGGYGYTF.

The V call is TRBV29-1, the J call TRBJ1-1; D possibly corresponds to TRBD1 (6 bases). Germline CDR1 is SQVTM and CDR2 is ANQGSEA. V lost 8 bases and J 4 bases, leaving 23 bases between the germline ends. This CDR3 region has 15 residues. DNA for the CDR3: TGCAGCTCCGCCTTCCCGACAGGTTTCAGCACTGAAGCTTTCTTT. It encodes CSSAFPTGFSTEAFF.

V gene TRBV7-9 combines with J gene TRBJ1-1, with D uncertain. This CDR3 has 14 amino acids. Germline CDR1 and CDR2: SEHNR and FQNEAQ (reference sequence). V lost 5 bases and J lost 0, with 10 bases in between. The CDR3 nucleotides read TGTGCCAGCAGCCTTGAGATGGTGAACACTGAAGCTTTCTTT. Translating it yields CASSLEMVNTEAFF.

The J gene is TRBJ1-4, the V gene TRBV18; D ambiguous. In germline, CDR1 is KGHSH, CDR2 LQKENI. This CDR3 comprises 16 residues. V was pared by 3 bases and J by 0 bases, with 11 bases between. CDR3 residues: CASSPPLGATNEKLFF. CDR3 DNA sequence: TGTGCCAGCTCACCTCCCTTAGGAGCAACTAATGAAAAACTGTTTTTT.

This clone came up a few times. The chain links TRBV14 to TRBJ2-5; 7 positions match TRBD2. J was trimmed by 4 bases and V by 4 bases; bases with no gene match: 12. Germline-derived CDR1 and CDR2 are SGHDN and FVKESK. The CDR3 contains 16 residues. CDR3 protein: CASSRRRLAGAETQYF. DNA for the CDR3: TGTGCCAGCAGCCGACGGAGACTAGCAGGAGCAGAGACCCAGTACTTC.

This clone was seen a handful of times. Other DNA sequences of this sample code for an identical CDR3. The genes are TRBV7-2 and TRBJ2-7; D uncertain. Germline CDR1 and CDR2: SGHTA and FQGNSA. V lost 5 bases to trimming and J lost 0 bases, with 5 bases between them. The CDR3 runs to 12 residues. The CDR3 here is CASSLSSYEQYF. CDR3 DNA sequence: TGTGCCAGCAGCCTGAGCTCCTACGAGCAGTACTTC.

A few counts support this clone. DNA for the CDR3: TGTGCCAGCAGTTACTCGCCTACCGGGGGCTACGAGCAGTACTTC. Translating it yields CASSYSPTGGYEQYF. J is TRBJ2-7 and V is TRBV6-5, with D perhaps matching TRBD2 (6 bases). CDR1 is MNHEY and CDR2 is SVGAGI in the germline V gene. Trimming left V 0 bases short and J 3 bases short, with 12 bases between. This CDR3 has 15 residues.

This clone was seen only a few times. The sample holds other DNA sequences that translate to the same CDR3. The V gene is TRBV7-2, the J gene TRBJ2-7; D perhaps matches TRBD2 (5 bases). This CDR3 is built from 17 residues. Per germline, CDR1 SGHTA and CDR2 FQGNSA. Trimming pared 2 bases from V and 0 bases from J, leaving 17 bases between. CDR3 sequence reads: CASSLTKRILSSYEQYF. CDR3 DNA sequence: TGTGCCAGCAGCTTAACTAAGCGGATATTGAGCTCCTACGAGCAGTACTTC.

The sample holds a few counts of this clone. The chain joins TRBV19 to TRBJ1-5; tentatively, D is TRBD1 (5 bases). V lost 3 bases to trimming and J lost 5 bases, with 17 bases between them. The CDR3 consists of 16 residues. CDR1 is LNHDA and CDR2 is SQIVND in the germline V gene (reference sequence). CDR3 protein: CASSMGRQGEYQPQHF. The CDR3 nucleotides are TGTGCCAGTAGTATGGGCCGGCAGGGAGAGTATCAGCCCCAGCATTTT.

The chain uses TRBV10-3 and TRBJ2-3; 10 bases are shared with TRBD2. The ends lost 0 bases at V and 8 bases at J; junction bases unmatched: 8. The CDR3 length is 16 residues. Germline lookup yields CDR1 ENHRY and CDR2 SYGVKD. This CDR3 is CAISESPSGSIITQYF. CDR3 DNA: TGTGCCATCAGTGAGTCTCCTAGCGGGAGTATAATTACGCAGTATTTT.

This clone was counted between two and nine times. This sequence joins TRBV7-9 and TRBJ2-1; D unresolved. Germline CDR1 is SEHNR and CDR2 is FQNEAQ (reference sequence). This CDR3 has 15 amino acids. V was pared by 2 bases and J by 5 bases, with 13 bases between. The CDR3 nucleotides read TGTGCCAGCAGCTTATCTGGTACGGGTAACAATGAGCAGTTCTTC. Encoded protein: CASSLSGTGNNEQFF.

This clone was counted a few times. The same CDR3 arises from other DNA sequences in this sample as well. CDR3 sequence (DNA): TGTGCCAGCAGCCTTAGCCGGTACGAGCAGTACTTC. Translated: CASSLSRYEQYF. The chain has TRBV7-2 and TRBJ2-7, with D unclear. CDR1 is SGHTA and CDR2 is FQGNSA in the germline V gene. This CDR3 comprises 12 residues. Trimming shortened V by 5 bases and J by 4 bases, and 9 bases separated the two germline ends.

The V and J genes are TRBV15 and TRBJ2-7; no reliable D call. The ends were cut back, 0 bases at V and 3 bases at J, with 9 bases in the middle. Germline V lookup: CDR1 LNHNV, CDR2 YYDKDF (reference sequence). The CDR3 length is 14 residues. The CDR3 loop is CATSRDLQDYEQYF. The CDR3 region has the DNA TGTGCCACCAGCAGAGATCTTCAGGACTACGAGCAGTACTTC. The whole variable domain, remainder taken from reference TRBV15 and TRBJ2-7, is DAMVIQNPRYQVTQFGKPVTLSCSQTLNHNVMYWYQQKSSQAPKLLFHYYDKDFNNEADTPDNFQSRRPNTSFCFLDIRSPGLGDTAMYLCATSRDLQDYEQYFGPGTRLTVT.

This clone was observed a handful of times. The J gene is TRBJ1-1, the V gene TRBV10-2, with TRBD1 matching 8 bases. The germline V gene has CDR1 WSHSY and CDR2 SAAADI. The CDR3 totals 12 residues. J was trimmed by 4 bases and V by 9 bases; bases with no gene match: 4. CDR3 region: CASRQGFTEAFF. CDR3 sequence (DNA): TGCGCCAGTCGACAGGGGTTCACTGAAGCTTTCTTT.

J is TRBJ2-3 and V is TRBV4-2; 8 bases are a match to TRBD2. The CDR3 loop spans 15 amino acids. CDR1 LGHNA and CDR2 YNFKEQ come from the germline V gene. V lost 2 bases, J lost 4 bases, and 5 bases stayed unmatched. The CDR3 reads CASSQRGLGSDTQYF. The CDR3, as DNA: TGTGCCAGCAGCCAACGGGGACTAGGCTCAGATACGCAGTATTTT.

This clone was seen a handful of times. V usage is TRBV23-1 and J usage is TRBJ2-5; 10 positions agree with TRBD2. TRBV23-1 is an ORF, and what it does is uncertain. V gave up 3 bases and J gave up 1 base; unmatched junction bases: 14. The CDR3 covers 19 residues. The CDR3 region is CASSQASLLAGPIQETQYF. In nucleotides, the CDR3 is TGCGCCAGCAGTCAGGCAAGCCTACTAGCGGGACCTATCCAAGAGACCCAGTACTTC.

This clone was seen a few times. CDR3 in DNA: TGCAGCGCCGCTGGCCAGTACGAGCAGTACTTC. It is translated as CSAAGQYEQYF. The chain uses TRBV29-1 and TRBJ2-7, with D uncertain. The length of the CDR3 is 11 residues. Per the germline V gene, CDR1 is SQVTM and CDR2 is ANQGSEA. The V and J ends lost 7 bases and 4 bases respectively, with 11 bases between them.

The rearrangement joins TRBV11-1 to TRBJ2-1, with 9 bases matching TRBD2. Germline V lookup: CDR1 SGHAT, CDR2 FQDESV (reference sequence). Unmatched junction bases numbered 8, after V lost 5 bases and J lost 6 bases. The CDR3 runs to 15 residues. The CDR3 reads CASSRGAGGPNEQFF. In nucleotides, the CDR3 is TGTGCCAGCAGCCGCGGGGCGGGAGGGCCCAATGAGCAGTTCTTC.

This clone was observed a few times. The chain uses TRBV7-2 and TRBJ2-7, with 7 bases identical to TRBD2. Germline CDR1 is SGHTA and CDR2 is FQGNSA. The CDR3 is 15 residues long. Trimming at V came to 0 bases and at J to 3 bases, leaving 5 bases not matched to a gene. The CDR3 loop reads CASSLAGGSFYEQYF. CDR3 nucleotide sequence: TGTGCCAGCAGCTTAGCTGGCGGGAGTTTCTACGAGCAGTACTTC.

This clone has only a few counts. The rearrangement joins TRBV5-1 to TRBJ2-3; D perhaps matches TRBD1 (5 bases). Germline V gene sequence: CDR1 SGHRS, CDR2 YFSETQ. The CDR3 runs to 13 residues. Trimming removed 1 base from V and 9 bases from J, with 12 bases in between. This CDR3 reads CASSLMGPETQYF. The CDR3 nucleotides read TGCGCCAGCAGCTTGATGGGGCCCGAGACGCAGTATTTT. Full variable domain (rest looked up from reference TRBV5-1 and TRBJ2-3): KAGVTQTPRYLIKTRGQQVTLSCSPISGHRSVSWYQQTPGQGLQFLFEYFSETQRNKGNFPGRFSGRQFSNSRSEMNVSTLELGDSALYLCASSLMGPETQYFGPGTRLTVL.

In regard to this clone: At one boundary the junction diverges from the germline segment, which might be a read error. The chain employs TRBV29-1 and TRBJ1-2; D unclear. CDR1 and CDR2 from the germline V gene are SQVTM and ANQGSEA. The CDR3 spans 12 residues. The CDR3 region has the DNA TGCAGCGTTGAAAATCTCCCTGGCGGGGTAATCTTC. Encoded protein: CSVENLPGGVIF.